This TCR beta chain was found in a study of OX40 agonist ivuxolimab in advanced cancers. Background on the whole study: The costimulatory receptor OX40 (CD134) was targeted by ivuxolimab, a fully human IgG2 agonistic monoclonal antibody. Intravenous ivuxolimab was administered to patients every 2 weeks at six dose levels: 0.01, 0.1, 0.3, 1.5, 3 and 10 mg/kg. Among the 52 dose-escalation patients, roughly 20 had hepatocellular carcinoma, roughly 15 melanoma, 9 renal cell carcinoma and 9 head and neck cancer. In the dose-escalation cohort, around four fifths of patients were male, and the mean age was approximately 60 years, with a range of about 20 to 90. Prior anti-PD-1, anti-PD-L1 or anti-CTLA-4 therapy was permitted, and checkpoint inhibitors had been received by around 39% of dose-escalation patients. Partial responses occurred in three dose-escalation patients: two with cutaneous melanoma and one with hepatocellular carcinoma. Peripheral TCRbeta sequencing was intended to test whether TCR sequence diversity was altered and clonal T-cell expansion was caused by ivuxolimab. The monotherapy dose-escalation portion (N ≈ 50 patients) of the phase I ivuxolimab trial is reported in the paper. Study-level results and caveats: The antigen specificity of the peripheral T cells that underwent clonal expansion was not determined. In partial responders in the 0.1-3.0 mg/kg groups, normalized peripheral clonal expansion was found to be among the lowest, especially among CD8+ T cells. After ivuxolimab, more expanded clones were found on average in CD8+ T cells than in CD4+ T cells. At doses of 0.1 to 3.0 mg/kg, clonal expansion of both CD4+ and CD8+ T cells in blood was seen between baseline and week 6. Low levels of normalized T-cell clonal expansion were also seen in some patients who did not respond.

The trial excluded patients who had a history of autoimmune disease or were on systemic immunosuppression. Peripheral blood for TCR sequencing was collected from all dose cohorts at baseline, on cycle 4 day 1, and on cycle 7 day 1. Samples came from an open-label, multicenter, first-in-human phase I dose-escalation trial of ivuxolimab. The trial enrolled adults with locally advanced or metastatic head and neck squamous cell, hepatocellular, melanoma or renal cell carcinoma. Before TCR sequencing, CD4+ T cells and CD8+ T cells were sorted from peripheral blood as separate populations. Worth noting for this clone: Its specific antigen is unknown. One base away there is no much larger clone; base qualities are not given.

To sequence the TCRbeta CDR3 region, genomic DNA was isolated from the sorted cells. The immunoSEQ Assay was used to sequence the TCRbeta CDR3 regions. The table comes from immuneACCESS by way of TCRdb, which keeps in-frame sequences with V and J called. Part of the clones is missing from these tables; in studies checked, under half for an unresolved V gene and the rest for unknown reasons. The table for this sample lists around 80,000 clones; about 85% of them were counted only once. Of the sample, less than 4% is held by the ten largest clones. From a lookup of the germline V gene (reference sequence), CDR1 and CDR2 are SEHNR and FQNEAQ. The CDR3, cysteine through phenylalanine, is 14 amino acids long. The only DNA kept is the CDR3, 42 bases in frame from the first base. V loses 8 bases, J loses 0 bases, and the germline ends lie 13 bases apart.

The chain is encoded by TRBV7-9 joined to TRBJ1-1, with the D gene not confidently named. The TCR comes from an adult with an advanced solid tumor such as melanoma, head and neck, liver or kidney cancer. Sequenced material: CD4+ or CD8+ T cells sorted from blood, taken in a trial of the OX40 agonist ivuxolimab. For the CDR3, the sequence is CASDPTRVNTEAFF. The DNA sequence is TGTGCCAGCGACCCTACACGGGTGAACACTGAAGCTTTCTTT.